This T cell receptor beta chain was captured by sequencing in a study of cytomegalovirus exposure and HLA in healthy donors. Broader study findings: Researchers catalogued roughly 170 TCR beta chains as cytomegalovirus-associated.

As for this clone: Its specificity is not known.

Donors were drawn from the approximately 110-subject validation cohort, separate from the approximately 620-subject first cohort. The V gene's germline CDR1 is MDHEN and CDR2 SYDVKM. Trimming took off 10 bases at V and 0 bases at J, with 10 bases between the two ends. CDR3 length equals 12 residues. Produced via immunoSEQ multiplex PCR; TCRdb's table is partial and in-frame only. This repertoire shows 110,000 or so clones, 70% to 90% found once; its top ten account for about 4.3%. Source material: PBMCs. This sequence joins TRBV28 and TRBJ2-7; the D gene is possibly TRBD1 (6 bases). This TCR came from a young man in good health and CMV-seropositive. CDR3 DNA: TGTGCCACCCACAGGGACTCCTACGAGCAGTACTTC. It translates to CATHRDSYEQYF.